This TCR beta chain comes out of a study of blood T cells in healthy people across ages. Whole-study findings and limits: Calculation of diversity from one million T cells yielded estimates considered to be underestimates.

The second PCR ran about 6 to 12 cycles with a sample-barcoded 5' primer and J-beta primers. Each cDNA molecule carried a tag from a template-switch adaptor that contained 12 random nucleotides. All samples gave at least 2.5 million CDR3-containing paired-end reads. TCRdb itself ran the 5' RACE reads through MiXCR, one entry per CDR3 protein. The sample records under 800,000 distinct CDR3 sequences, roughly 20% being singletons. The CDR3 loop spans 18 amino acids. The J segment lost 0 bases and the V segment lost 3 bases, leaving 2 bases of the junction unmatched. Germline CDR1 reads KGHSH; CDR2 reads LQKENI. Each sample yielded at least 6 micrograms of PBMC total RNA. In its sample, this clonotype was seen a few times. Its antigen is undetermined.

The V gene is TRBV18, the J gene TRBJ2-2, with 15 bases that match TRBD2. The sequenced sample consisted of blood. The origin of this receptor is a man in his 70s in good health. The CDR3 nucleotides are TGTGCCAGCTCACCGCGGACTAGCGGGAGGGCGAACACCGGGGAGCTGTTTTTT. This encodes CASSPRTSGRANTGELFF.